The next 30 T cell receptor beta chains were all read from a single sample in a study of a mutant IDH1 vaccine in newly diagnosed glioma. Data came from immunoSEQ multiplex PCR; TCRdb stores just in-frame clones and leaves some out. The sample records 98,000 or so clones, 70% to 90% being singletons. Indicated time point: baseline, week 1 (first vaccination visit). The treatment here: pre-vaccination baseline after standard-of-care therapy. Here the sequenced sample was PBMCs, taken from a glioma patient treated with radiotherapy, temozolomide or both. The receptors were sampled from a woman between 45 and 65 years old with glioma.

V and J are TRBV6-5 and TRBJ2-1, with D perhaps matching TRBD2 (5 bases). Germline loops: CDR1 MNHEY, CDR2 SVGAGI. The germline V and J ends were trimmed by 11 bases and 0 bases, with 14 bases remaining between them. The length of the CDR3 is 14 residues. The CDR3 is CAEERKTSYNEQFF. The CDR3 DNA sequence: TGTGCCGAGGAGCGGAAAACCTCCTACAATGAGCAGTTCTTC.

This sequence joins TRBV19 and TRBJ2-5, with no clear D. This CDR3 is built from 16 residues. Trimming took off 1 base at V and 1 base at J, with 13 bases between the two ends. Germline CDR1 LNHDA, CDR2 SQIVND (reference sequence). CDR3 DNA: TGTGCCAGTAGTATAGCCCTCTCCCGAATCCAAGAGACCCAGTACTTC. This translates into CASSIALSRIQETQYF.

The chain uses TRBV28 and TRBJ2-7; D is undetermined. The CDR3 extends over 16 amino acids. Per the germline V gene, CDR1 is MDHEN and CDR2 is SYDVKM. The germline V and J ends were trimmed by 3 bases and 0 bases, with 15 bases remaining between them. This chain's CDR3 is CASSFPPHSNSYEQYF. CDR3 DNA: TGTGCCAGCAGTTTCCCCCCACACTCCAACTCCTACGAGCAGTACTTC.

CDR3 nucleotides: TGTGCCAGTAGCCAGCTGGATACGCAGTATTTT. Amino acids: CASSQLDTQYF. The V call is TRBV19, the J call TRBJ2-3; no definite D call. Trimming stripped 6 bases from V and 6 bases from J, with 7 bases between. The germline gives CDR1 LNHDA, CDR2 SQIVND (reference sequence). This CDR3 region has 11 residues.

For the CDR3, the DNA is TGTGCCAGTAGACTAGCGGGAGTTGACGAGCAGTACTTC. This codes for CASRLAGVDEQYF. The rearrangement uses TRBV19 and TRBJ2-7; 11 bases agree with TRBD2. This CDR3 has 13 residues. The germline V gene has CDR1 LNHDA and CDR2 SQIVND (reference sequence). The V segment lost 6 bases and the J segment 5 bases; nucleotides outside the gene matches: 3.

The chain is built from TRBV13 and TRBJ2-1, with 8 bases lining up with TRBD2. V was clipped by 5 bases and J by 2 bases; unmatched bases: 14. Germline CDR1 PRHDT, CDR2 FYEKMQ (reference sequence). The CDR3 is 18 residues long. The CDR3 bases are TGTGCCAGCAGCCCCCAGGGGCGCAGCGGGGGAGCCTACAATGAGCAGTTCTTC. Amino acid sequence: CASSPQGRSGGAYNEQFF.

This sequence joins TRBV6-1 and TRBJ1-5; 8 bases line up with TRBD1. V gave up 5 bases and J gave up 0 bases; unmatched junction bases: 3. The CDR3 covers 15 residues. CDR1 and CDR2 (germline): MNHNS, SASEGT. The CDR3 loop is CASSFDRGSNQPQHF. The CDR3 region has the DNA TGTGCCAGCAGTTTCGACAGGGGTAGCAATCAGCCCCAGCATTTT.

This chain connects TRBV6-1 to TRBJ1-3, with TRBD1 as a possible D gene (5 bases). V was clipped by 6 bases and J by 2 bases, with 8 bases between them. Looked up from germline, CDR1 is MNHNS and CDR2 is SASEGT. CDR3 size: 13 residues. CDR3 DNA: TGTGCCAGCAGGAGGGACGCTGGAAACACCATATATTTT. Translation gives CASRRDAGNTIYF.

This chain joins TRBV5-4 and TRBJ1-1; D not resolved. This CDR3 has 15 amino acids. Germline V gives CDR1 SGHNT, CDR2 YYREEE (reference sequence). The V end was cut by 4 bases, the J end by 1 base, with 14 bases between. CDR3: CASSLFDARNTEAFF. CDR3 nucleotides: TGTGCCAGCAGCCTTTTCGACGCTCGGAACACTGAAGCTTTCTTT.

The chain uses TRBV5-6 and TRBJ1-3, with unresolved D. V was cut by 7 bases and J by 1 base, with 12 bases left in between. Germline loops: CDR1 SGHDT, CDR2 YYEEEE. The CDR3 covers 14 residues. CDR3 sequence: CASSPDLSGNTIYF. Written as DNA, the CDR3 is TGTGCCAGCTCCCCGGACCTATCTGGAAACACCATATATTTT.

The V call is TRBV30, the J call TRBJ2-5; TRBD2 is a possible D gene (5 bases). The J call could be wrong; TRBJ2-7 is a better fit for the DNA end. The length of the CDR3 is 16 residues. The germline CDR1 and CDR2 sequences are GTSNPN and SVGIG (reference sequence). CDR3: CAWSSPGMTGLYEQYF. Here the CDR3 DNA reads TGTGCCTGGAGTTCTCCGGGGATGACCGGATTGTACGAGCAGTACTTC.

The J gene is TRBJ2-5, the V gene TRBV18, with TRBD2 matching over 7 bases. This CDR3 comprises 13 residues. With V trimmed by 4 bases and J by 5 bases, 4 bases remained unmatched. Germline CDR1 and CDR2: KGHSH and LQKENI. The CDR3 here is CASSLDGGETQYF. Written as DNA, the CDR3 is TGTGCCAGCTCACTCGACGGGGGGGAGACCCAGTACTTC.

The CDR3 reads CATRDRINSPLHF. In DNA form, the CDR3 reads TGTGCCACTCGGGACAGAATTAATTCACCCCTCCACTTT. V is TRBV15 and J is TRBJ1-6, with 7 bases lining up with TRBD1. The CDR3 length is 13 residues. The germline CDR1 and CDR2 sequences are LNHNV and YYDKDF (reference sequence). With 9 bases clipped from V and 6 bases from J, the junction kept 5 bases outside the gene matches. Full variable domain (rest looked up from reference TRBV15 and TRBJ1-6): DAMVIQNPRYQVTQFGKPVTLSCSQTLNHNVMYWYQQKSSQAPKLLFHYYDKDFNNEADTPDNFQSRRPNTSFCFLDIRSPGLGDTAMYLCATRDRINSPLHFGNGTRLTVT.

The chain uses TRBV28 and TRBJ1-6; 7 bases agree with TRBD1. Trimming at V came to 3 bases and at J to 5 bases, leaving 4 bases not matched to a gene. This CDR3 is built from 15 residues. Germline V gene lookup returns CDR1 MDHEN and CDR2 SYDVKM. CDR3 protein: CASSFEDRDNSPLHF. CDR3 in DNA: TGTGCCAGCAGTTTTGAAGACAGGGATAATTCACCCCTCCACTTT.

The rearrangement joins TRBV2 to TRBJ1-5, with D maybe TRBD1 (6 bases). Trimming took 2 bases from V and 5 from J, leaving 10 bases between them. Per the germline V gene, CDR1 is SNHLY and CDR2 is FYNNEI. The CDR3 covers 14 residues. The CDR3, as DNA: TGTGCCAGCAGTGAACGGGCAGGGGATCAGCCCCAGCATTTT. This gives the protein CASSERAGDQPQHF.

In its sample, this clone was seen a few times. The chain combines TRBV18 with TRBJ2-5; 10 bases fit TRBD2. Looked up from germline, CDR1 is KGHSH and CDR2 is LQKENI. Trimming took 3 bases from V and 5 from J; bases not matched to a gene: 12. The length of the CDR3 is 17 residues. The CDR3 bases are TGTGCCAGCTCACCCCTGCCAGCGGGAGGGCCATTGGAGACCCAGTACTTC. This encodes CASSPLPAGGPLETQYF.

The CDR3 DNA is TGTGCCAGCAGCAAAGAATTCCCTAGCGGATCCTACAATGAGCAGTTCTTC. It is translated as CASSKEFPSGSYNEQFF. The chain recombines TRBV21-1 with TRBJ2-1; no DNA check was done on the table's D call, TRBD2. TRBV21-1 is shown as a pseudogene. CDR3 length: 17 amino acids.

The genes are TRBV7-6 and TRBJ2-3; 9 nucleotides agree with TRBD2. The CDR3 is 14 residues long. J was trimmed by 3 bases and V by 4 bases; bases with no gene match: 2. The germline gives CDR1 SGHVS, CDR2 FNYEAQ. The CDR3 protein is CASSWAGGTDTQYF. CDR3 coding DNA: TGTGCCAGCAGCTGGGCGGGAGGGACAGATACGCAGTATTTT.

V and J are TRBV28 and TRBJ1-1; tentative D call: TRBD1 (6 bases). The CDR3 is 14 amino acids. Germline lookup yields CDR1 MDHEN and CDR2 SYDVKM. The germline V and J ends were trimmed by 4 bases and 3 bases, with 12 bases remaining between them. This CDR3 reads CASSYPGGYTEAFF. The CDR3 nucleotides are TGTGCCAGCAGTTACCCGGGGGGCTACACTGAAGCTTTCTTT.

DNA of the CDR3: TGCAGTGCTTTTAATGAAAAACTGTTTTTT. As protein: CSAFNEKLFF. This chain connects TRBV20-1 to TRBJ1-4; D gene uncertain. V was shortened by 5 bases and J by 4 bases, with 2 bases between the two germline ends. The CDR3 is 10 amino acids. Germline V gene lookup returns CDR1 DFQATT and CDR2 SNEGSKA (reference sequence).

In its sample, this clone was seen once. The V gene is TRBV11-2, the J gene TRBJ2-7, with D tentatively TRBD1 or TRBD2 (5 bases each). This CDR3 comprises 15 residues. V lost 5 bases, J lost 0 bases, and 14 bases lay in between. Germline V gene data show CDR1 as SGHAT and CDR2 as FQNNGV. The DNA for the CDR3 is TGTGCCAGCAGCAGAGATGGGGGAAGCTCCTACGAGCAGTACTTC. It translates to CASSRDGGSSYEQYF. The full variable domain, rest sourced from reference TRBV11-2 and TRBJ2-7, is EAGVAQSPRYKIIEKRQSVAFWCNPISGHATLYWYQQILGQGPKLLIQFQNNGVVDDSQLPKDRFSAERLKGVDSTLKIQPAKLEDSAVYLCASSRDGGSSYEQYFGPGTRLTVT.

This clone showed up just a few times. V usage is TRBV5-1 and J usage is TRBJ2-1, with D tentatively TRBD1 (5 bases). Trimming took 1 base from V and 1 from J, leaving 12 bases between them. The CDR3 consists of 16 residues. The V gene's germline CDR1 is SGHRS and CDR2 YFSETQ. The DNA of the CDR3 is TGCGCCAGCAGCTTGCTACCAGGGAAATCCTACAATGAGCAGTTCTTC. Protein product: CASSLLPGKSYNEQFF.

This clone came up a few times. The chain combines TRBV25-1 with TRBJ2-1, with D possibly being TRBD2 (6 bases). The germline gives CDR1 MGHDK, CDR2 SYGVNS. The CDR3 loop spans 15 amino acids. The germline V and J ends were trimmed by 4 bases and 4 bases, with 14 bases remaining between them. The CDR3 is CASSGPGGWYNEQFF. The CDR3 DNA sequence: TGTGCCAGCAGTGGCCCCGGGGGATGGTACAATGAGCAGTTCTTC.

The chain is built from TRBV10-1 and TRBJ1-3; 8 positions match TRBD1. Germline values: CDR1 WNHNN, CDR2 SYGVQD (reference sequence). The CDR3 loop spans 15 amino acids. V trimming: 5 bases; J trimming: 1 base; junction bases outside the gene matches: 4. The CDR3 DNA reads as TGCGCCAGCAGTCCAGACAGGGGATCTGGAAACACCATATATTTT. This sequence encodes CASSPDRGSGNTIYF.

The chain combines TRBV6-6 with TRBJ1-3; D gene uncertain. CDR3 length: 14 residues. The V gene lost 7 bases and the J gene lost 2 bases, with 12 bases spanning the gap. Germline CDR1 is MNHNY and CDR2 is SVGAGI (reference sequence). The CDR3 region is CASTAYSTGNTIYF. As DNA, the CDR3 is TGTGCCAGCACCGCGTACTCCACTGGAAACACCATATATTTT.

This CDR3 reads CASSLSGTGRTDTQYF. CDR3 sequence (DNA): TGTGCCAGCAGTTTATCCGGGACAGGGAGGACAGATACGCAGTATTTT. V gene TRBV27 combines with J gene TRBJ2-3; 9 nucleotides align to TRBD1. The germline CDR1 and CDR2 sequences are MNHEY and SMNVEV (reference sequence). This CDR3 is built from 16 residues. J was trimmed by 3 bases and V by 0 bases; bases with no gene match: 4.

This clone was recorded once. The rearrangement links TRBV5-1 to TRBJ2-3; D is undetermined. The germline gives CDR1 SGHRS, CDR2 YFSETQ. Deletions cut 0 bases from V and 0 bases from J, with 5 bases between. The CDR3 runs to 14 residues. The CDR3 loop is CASSLEGSTDTQYF. Here the CDR3 DNA reads TGCGCCAGCAGCTTGGAAGGGAGCACAGATACGCAGTATTTT.

The rearrangement links TRBV11-2 to TRBJ2-2, with TRBD2 identical over 9 bases. Germline-derived CDR1 and CDR2 are SGHAT and FQNNGV. This CDR3 region has 15 residues. V was clipped by 5 bases and J by 2 bases; unmatched bases: 3. CDR3 coding DNA: TGTGCCAGCAGCCGAGCGGGAGGAAACACCGGGGAGCTGTTTTTT. This gives the protein CASSRAGGNTGELFF.

The V and J genes are TRBV21-1 and TRBJ2-6; TRBD1 is the table's D call and was not checked against the DNA. TRBV21-1 is shown as a pseudogene. The CDR3 extends over 18 amino acids. DNA for the CDR3: TGTGCCAGCATGTTTATGCCCCTGGTCTCTCAGGGGGCCAACGTCCTGACTTTC. Translation gives CASMFMPLVSQGANVLTF.

The rearrangement uses TRBV27 and TRBJ1-2, with 11 bases identical to TRBD1. The V gene's germline CDR1 is MNHEY and CDR2 SMNVEV (reference sequence). This CDR3 is 14 amino acids long. Trimming cost V 5 bases and J 4 bases; bases outside gene matches: 3. The CDR3 protein is CASSGTGGAYGYTF. CDR3 DNA: TGTGCCAGCAGTGGGACAGGGGGGGCCTATGGCTACACCTTC.